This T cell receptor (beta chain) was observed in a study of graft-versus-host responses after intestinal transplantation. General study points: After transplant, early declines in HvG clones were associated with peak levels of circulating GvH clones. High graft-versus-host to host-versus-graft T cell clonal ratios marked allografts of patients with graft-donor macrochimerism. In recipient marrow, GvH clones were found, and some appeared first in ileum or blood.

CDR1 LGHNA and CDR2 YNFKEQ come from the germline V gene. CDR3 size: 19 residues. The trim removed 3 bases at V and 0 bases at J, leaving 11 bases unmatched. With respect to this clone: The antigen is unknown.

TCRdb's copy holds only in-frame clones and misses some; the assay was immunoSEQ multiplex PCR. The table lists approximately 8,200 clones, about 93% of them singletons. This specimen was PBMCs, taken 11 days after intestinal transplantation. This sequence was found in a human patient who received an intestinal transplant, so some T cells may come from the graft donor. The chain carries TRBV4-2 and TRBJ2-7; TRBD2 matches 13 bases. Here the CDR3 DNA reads TGTGCCAGCAGCCAGCCCTTGACTAGCGGGAGGCCCAGCTCCTACGAGCAGTACTTC. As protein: CASSQPLTSGRPSSYEQYF.